This T cell receptor beta chain was obtained from a study of cytomegalovirus exposure and HLA in healthy donors. In the PCR, 60 Vbeta and 13 Jbeta primers were used. Some clones are missing from TCRdb's copy, which holds only in-frame ones; the method was immunoSEQ multiplex PCR. The sample includes roughly 200,000 clones, about 80% of them seen just once. Germline CDR1 reads SEHNR; CDR2 reads FQNEAQ (reference sequence). This CDR3 comprises 17 residues. The V gene end was trimmed by 5 bases and the J gene end by 7 bases; junction bases not matched to a gene: 10. The rearrangement uses TRBV7-9 and TRBJ2-1, with 14 bases lining up with TRBD2. The TCR originated in a man in his 60s in good health and CMV-seronegative. Sequenced sample: PBMCs. This CDR3 is CASSEMTSGRARNEQFF. CDR3 bases: TGTGCCAGCAGCGAGATGACTAGCGGGAGGGCCAGGAATGAGCAGTTCTTC.